The 32 T cell receptor beta chains below all came from one sample that was sequenced in a study of CXCR3-negative and CXCR3-positive naive CD8 T cells. The libraries of TRB cDNA were prepared using 5' RACE with UMI labels. Using the 5' RACE reads, TCRdb records one entry per CDR3 protein without DNA. This sample's table has 43,000 or so distinct CDR3 sequences. Sequenced input: naive CXCR3- CD8+ T cells from blood. Subset reported: CD45RO-CCR7+CD27+CD95- naive CD8+ T cells lacking CXCR3 (TNR3-). The receptors originated from a human donor in good health. Some clones in this sample may be carry-over from other donors' samples.

This chain links TRBV12-3 or TRBV12-4 with TRBJ2-5; TCRdb outputs TRBD2, but without DNA this stays unchecked. CDR3 length: 14 residues. CDR3 sequence reads: CASSPWGGWETQYF.

The CDR3 spells CASSPGQGIYEQYF. The chain links TRBV5-5 to TRBJ2-7; TCRdb reports TRBD1, a call that lacks DNA to check it against. The length of the CDR3 is 14 residues. Germline V gives CDR1 SGHKS, CDR2 YYEKEE (reference sequence).

CDR3: CSAGDRSYNEQFF. The chain couples TRBV20-1 to TRBJ2-1; TCRdb's assignment of TRBD1 cannot be checked, as there is no DNA. The CDR3 has 13 amino acids. In germline, CDR1 is DFQATT, CDR2 SNEGSKA (reference sequence).

The gene calls are TRBV23-1 and TRBJ2-2. TRBV23-1 is an open reading frame, and its role is uncertain. The CDR3 runs 16 residues. CDR3 sequence reads: CASSQSLEHDTGELFF.

The CDR3 region is CASSSDETYEQYF. The chain is built from TRBV11-2 and TRBJ2-7. The CDR3 is 13 amino acids. The germline V gene has CDR1 SGHAT and CDR2 FQNNGV.

The chain recombines TRBV20-1 with TRBJ2-7; no DNA is available, so the TRBD1 call from TCRdb remains unchecked. Per the germline V gene, CDR1 is DFQATT and CDR2 is SNEGSKA (reference sequence). There are 15 residues in the CDR3. The CDR3 loop is CSARPPGREVHEQYF.

The chain couples TRBV6-2 or TRBV6-3 to TRBJ2-3; the D call from TCRdb, TRBD2, cannot be confirmed without DNA. CDR3 length equals 18 residues. CDR1 MNHEY and CDR2 SVGEGT come from the germline V gene. This CDR3 is CASRNGALGPGRTDTQYF.

This chain joins TRBV11-2 and TRBJ1-1. Per the germline V gene, CDR1 is SGHAT and CDR2 is FQNNGV. The CDR3 runs 16 residues. CDR3 in amino acids: CASSWREGTMNTEAFF.

The J gene is TRBJ2-7, the V gene TRBV14. The germline V gene encodes CDR1 SGHDN and CDR2 FVKESK. The CDR3 runs 13 residues. The CDR3 sequence: CASSVLSDSEQYF. Combining the CDR3 with reference TRBV14 and TRBJ2-7 gives the whole variable domain EAGVTQFPSHSVIEKGQTVTLRCDPISGHDNLYWYRRVMGKEIKFLLHFVKESKQDESGMPNNRFLAERTGGTYSTLKVQPAELEDSGVYFCASSVLSDSEQYFGPGTRLTVT.

The CDR3 protein is CASSRNRDLENTEAFF. This rearrangement joins TRBV4-1 to TRBJ1-1; TCRdb lists TRBD1, though no DNA is available to test this call. CDR1 is MGHRA, CDR2 YSYEKL, per germline. This CDR3 has 16 residues.

This chain connects TRBV12-3 or TRBV12-4 to TRBJ2-3. The CDR3 length is 12 residues. The CDR3 spells CASTDGSDTQYF.

The chain carries TRBV6-2 or TRBV6-3 and TRBJ1-1. The CDR3 covers 13 residues. Germline V gene lookup returns CDR1 MNHEY and CDR2 SVGEGT. The CDR3 sequence is CASSRGLFAEAFF.

The V gene is TRBV12-3 or TRBV12-4, the J gene TRBJ2-7; TCRdb lists TRBD1, though no DNA is available to test this call. The CDR3 length is 14 residues. This CDR3 is CASSRDRDNYEQYF.

The chain has TRBV4-3 and TRBJ1-2. The CDR3 contains 16 residues. Germline-derived CDR1 and CDR2 are LGHNA and YSLEER. CDR3 loop: CASSQDTAATYYGYTF.

The gene calls are TRBV7-9 and TRBJ1-2; as DNA is missing, the TRBD1 call by TCRdb cannot be tested. This CDR3 comprises 17 residues. Germline CDR1 and CDR2: SEHNR and FQNEAQ (reference sequence). CDR3 sequence reads: CASSSDGPPAGYYGYTF.

The gene calls are TRBV20-1 and TRBJ2-7; checking the TCRdb D call of TRBD2 is not possible without DNA. This CDR3 is 15 amino acids long. The germline CDR1 and CDR2 sequences are DFQATT and SNEGSKA (reference sequence). The CDR3 is CSASTGLAGVYEQYF.

The CDR3 reads CASSSNRGGRGNTEAFF. The rearrangement uses TRBV7-6 and TRBJ1-1; the TRBD1 assignment by TCRdb is unverifiable without DNA. There are 17 residues in the CDR3. Per the germline V gene, CDR1 is SGHVS and CDR2 is FNYEAQ.

J is TRBJ1-5 and V is TRBV21-1; TCRdb's D call of TRBD1 is untestable without DNA. TRBV21-1 is tagged as a pseudogene. This CDR3 region has 18 residues. The CDR3 reads CAIFPSQGLRGWNQPQHF.

The chain couples TRBV29-1 to TRBJ1-2. The length of the CDR3 is 11 residues. Germline-derived CDR1 and CDR2 are SQVTM and ANQGSEA. The CDR3 reads CSVETLYGYTF.

This sequence joins TRBV29-1 and TRBJ2-7; TCRdb's D call of TRBD2 is untestable without DNA. There are 19 residues in the CDR3. CDR1 SQVTM and CDR2 ANQGSEA come from the germline V gene. The CDR3: CSVEDPGLAGGESSYEQYF.

The chain couples TRBV4-3 to TRBJ2-3; TCRdb's D gene call, TRBD2, goes unchecked for lack of DNA. This CDR3 has 14 amino acids. The germline gives CDR1 LGHNA, CDR2 YSLEER. CDR3 sequence reads: CASSQDLADDTQYF.

The chain links TRBV27 to TRBJ2-7. The CDR3 runs 14 residues. CDR1 MNHEY and CDR2 SMNVEV come from the germline V gene (reference sequence). The CDR3 protein is CASSSSRQYEEQYF.

The chain joins TRBV7-6 to TRBJ2-3; TCRdb reports TRBD1, a call that lacks DNA to check it against. Per the germline V gene, CDR1 is SGHVS and CDR2 is FNYEAQ. The CDR3 loop spans 15 amino acids. The CDR3 protein is CASSWTGAITDTQYF.

The genes are TRBV7-6 and TRBJ1-4; the TRBD1 assignment by TCRdb is unverifiable without DNA. The germline CDR1 and CDR2 sequences are SGHVS and FNYEAQ. The CDR3 length is 16 residues. CDR3 amino acids: CASSLATGKVAEKLFF.

This rearrangement joins TRBV6-6 to TRBJ2-3. This CDR3 is 12 amino acids long. Germline CDR1 MNHNY, CDR2 SVGAGI (reference sequence). The CDR3 sequence: CASSSTKSTQYF.

The chain links TRBV5-5 to TRBJ2-7. The CDR3 contains 14 residues. CDR1 is SGHKS, CDR2 YYEKEE, per germline (reference sequence). The CDR3 region is CASSSGQVAYEQYF.

The genes are TRBV7-6 and TRBJ2-5; the TCRdb D gene call, TRBD2, has no DNA to confirm it. Germline values: CDR1 SGHVS, CDR2 FNYEAQ. The CDR3 length is 14 residues. The CDR3 sequence: CASSLTAGQETQYF.

The rearrangement joins TRBV10-3 to TRBJ2-7; TCRdb indicates TRBD2, and absent DNA this call remains unverified. CDR1 is ENHRY and CDR2 is SYGVKD in the germline V gene. This CDR3 region has 13 residues. CDR3 region: CAISGGNEDEQYF.

The chain has TRBV28 and TRBJ2-2; no DNA is available, so the TRBD2 call from TCRdb remains unchecked. The CDR3 extends over 16 amino acids. CDR1 and CDR2 from the germline V gene are MDHEN and SYDVKM. CDR3 sequence: CASSFGGPGGPGELFF. Complete variable domain (other parts from reference TRBV28 and TRBJ2-2): DVKVTQSSRYLVKRTGEKVFLECVQDMDHENMFWYRQDPGLGLRLIYFSYDVKMKEKGDIPEGYSVSREKKERFSLILESASTNQTSMYLCASSFGGPGGPGELFFGEGSRLTVL.

The chain couples TRBV6-1 to TRBJ2-3; without DNA, the TCRdb call of TRBD2 cannot be checked. Per germline, CDR1 MNHNS and CDR2 SASEGT. This CDR3 has 14 amino acids. The CDR3 is CASSKLAGADTQYF.

The chain uses TRBV5-6 and TRBJ2-7. The length of the CDR3 is 16 residues. Germline V gene data show CDR1 as SGHDT and CDR2 as YYEEEE. The CDR3 protein is CASSLKSKQDSYEQYF.

V gene TRBV2 combines with J gene TRBJ1-5. The CDR3 loop spans 15 amino acids. Germline V gene lookup returns CDR1 SNHLY and CDR2 FYNNEI. The CDR3 here is CATRGLGIGNQPQHF.